This T cell receptor (beta chain) emerged from a study of shared clonotypes between healthy human individuals. Findings and caveats of the study: Expectations were that clonotype sharing among donors would be affected by sequencing depth.

Comment on this clone: Its target is not known.

The V end was cut by 4 bases, the J end by 0 bases, with 10 bases between. Germline CDR1 MNHNS, CDR2 SASEGT. The CDR3 is made up of 14 amino acids. It was at deep level that the assay was run. Assay: immunoSEQ multiplex PCR; the TCRdb copy retains only in-frame clones and omits some. The data hold approximately 470,000 clones, with about 85% observed a single time. The clonotype comes from a middle-aged woman in good health. Some clones in this sample may be carry-over from other donors' samples. The specimen was PBMCs. The chain links TRBV6-1 to TRBJ2-7, with D tentatively TRBD2 (6 bases). CDR3 DNA sequence: TGTGCCAGCAGTGTCGGGGGAGACTCCTACGAGCAGTACTTC. Amino acid sequence: CASSVGGDSYEQYF.